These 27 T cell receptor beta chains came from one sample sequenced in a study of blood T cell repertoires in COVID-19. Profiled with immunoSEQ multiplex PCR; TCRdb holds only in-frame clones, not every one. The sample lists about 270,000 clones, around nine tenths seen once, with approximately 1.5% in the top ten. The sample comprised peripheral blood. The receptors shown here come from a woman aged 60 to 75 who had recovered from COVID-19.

The CDR3 here is CAIGPGQGAANQPQHF. The DNA of the CDR3 is TGTGCCATCGGACCGGGACAGGGGGCGGCCAATCAGCCCCAGCATTTT. This chain links TRBV10-3 with TRBJ1-5, with TRBD1 matching 12 bases. Germline assignment: CDR1 ENHRY and CDR2 SYGVKD. The CDR3 totals 16 residues. After removal of 8 bases from V and 3 bases from J, the junction contained 8 bases not matched to a gene.

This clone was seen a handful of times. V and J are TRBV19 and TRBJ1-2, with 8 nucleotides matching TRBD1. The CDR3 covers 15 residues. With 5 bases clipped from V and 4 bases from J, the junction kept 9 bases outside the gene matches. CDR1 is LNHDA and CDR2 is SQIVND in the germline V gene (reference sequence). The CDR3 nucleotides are TGTGCCAGTAGTGGACAGGGAACAACACCCTATGGCTACACCTTC. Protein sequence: CASSGQGTTPYGYTF.

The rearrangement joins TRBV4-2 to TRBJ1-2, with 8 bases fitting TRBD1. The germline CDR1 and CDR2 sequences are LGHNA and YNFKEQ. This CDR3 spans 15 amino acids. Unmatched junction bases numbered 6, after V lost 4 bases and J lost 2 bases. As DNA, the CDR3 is TGTGCCAGCAGCCGGCAGGGGGCTGCCAACTATGGCTACACCTTC. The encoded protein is CASSRQGAANYGYTF.

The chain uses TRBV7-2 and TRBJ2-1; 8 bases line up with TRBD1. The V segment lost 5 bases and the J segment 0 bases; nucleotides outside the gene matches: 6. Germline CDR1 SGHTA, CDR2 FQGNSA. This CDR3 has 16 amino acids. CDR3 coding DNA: TGTGCCAGCAGCATAACAGGGGGTAGCTCCTACAATGAGCAGTTCTTC. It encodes CASSITGGSSYNEQFF.

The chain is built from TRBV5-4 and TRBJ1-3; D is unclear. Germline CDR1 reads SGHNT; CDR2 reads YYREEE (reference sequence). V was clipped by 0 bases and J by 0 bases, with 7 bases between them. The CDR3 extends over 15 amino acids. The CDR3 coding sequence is TGTGCCAGCAGCTTGGCCAGAAACTCTGGAAACACCATATATTTT. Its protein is CASSLARNSGNTIYF.

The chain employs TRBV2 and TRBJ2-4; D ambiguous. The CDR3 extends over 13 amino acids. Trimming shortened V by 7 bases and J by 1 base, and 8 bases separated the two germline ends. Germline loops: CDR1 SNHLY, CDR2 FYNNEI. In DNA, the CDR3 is TGTGCCAGCATGCGCTACGCCAAAAACATTCAGTACTTC. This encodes CASMRYAKNIQYF. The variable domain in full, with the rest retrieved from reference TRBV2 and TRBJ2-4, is EPEVTQTPSHQVTQMGQEVILRCVPISNHLYFYWYRQILGQKVEFLVSFYNNEISEKSEIFDDQFSVERPDGSNFTLKIRSTKLEDSAMYFCASMRYAKNIQYFGAGTRLSVL.

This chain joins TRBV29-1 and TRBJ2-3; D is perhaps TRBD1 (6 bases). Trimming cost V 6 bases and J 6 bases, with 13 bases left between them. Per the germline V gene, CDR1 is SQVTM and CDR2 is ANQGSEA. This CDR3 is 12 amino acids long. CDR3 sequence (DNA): TGCAGCGTGGGCAGGGGTTTGGATACGCAGTATTTT. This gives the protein CSVGRGLDTQYF.

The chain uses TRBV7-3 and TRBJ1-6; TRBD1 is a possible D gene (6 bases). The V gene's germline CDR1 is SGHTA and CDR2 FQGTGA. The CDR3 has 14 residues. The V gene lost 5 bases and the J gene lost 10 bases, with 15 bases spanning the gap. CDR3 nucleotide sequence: TGTGCCAGCAGCCTAGGACAGTCGGGATCACCCCTCCACTTT. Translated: CASSLGQSGSPLHF.

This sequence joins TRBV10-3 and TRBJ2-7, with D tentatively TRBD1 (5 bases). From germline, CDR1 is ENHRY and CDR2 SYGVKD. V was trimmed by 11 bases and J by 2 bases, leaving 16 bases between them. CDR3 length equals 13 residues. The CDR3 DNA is TGTGCCGCAGGCAGGGCCGATACCTACGAGCAGTACTTC. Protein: CAAGRADTYEQYF.

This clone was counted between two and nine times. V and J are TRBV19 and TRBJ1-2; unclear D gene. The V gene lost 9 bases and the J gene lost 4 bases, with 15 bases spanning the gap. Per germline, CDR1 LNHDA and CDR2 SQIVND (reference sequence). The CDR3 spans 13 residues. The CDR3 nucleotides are TGTGCCAGCCGGGTTCCGGGGATCTATGGCTACACCTTC. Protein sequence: CASRVPGIYGYTF.

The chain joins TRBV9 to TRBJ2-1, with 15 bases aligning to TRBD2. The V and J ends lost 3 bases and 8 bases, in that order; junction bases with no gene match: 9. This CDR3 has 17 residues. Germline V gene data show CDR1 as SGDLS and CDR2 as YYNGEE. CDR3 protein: CASSAGLAGGLRDEQFF. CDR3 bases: TGTGCCAGCAGCGCCGGACTAGCGGGGGGGCTCAGAGATGAGCAGTTCTTC.

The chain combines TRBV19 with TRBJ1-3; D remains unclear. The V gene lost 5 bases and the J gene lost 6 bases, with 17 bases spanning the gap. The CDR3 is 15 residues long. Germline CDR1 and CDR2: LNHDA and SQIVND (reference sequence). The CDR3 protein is CASSGRFGRENTIYF. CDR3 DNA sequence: TGTGCCAGTAGTGGGCGCTTTGGACGGGAAAACACCATATATTTT.

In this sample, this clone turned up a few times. The CDR3 sequence is CASSLEGSSAEAFF. The CDR3 coding sequence is TGCGCCAGCAGCTTGGAAGGCAGTAGCGCTGAAGCTTTCTTT. This rearrangement joins TRBV5-1 to TRBJ1-1; D is uncertain. Germline V gene sequence: CDR1 SGHRS, CDR2 YFSETQ. The CDR3 extends over 14 amino acids. Trimming took off 0 bases at V and 6 bases at J, with 12 bases between the two ends.

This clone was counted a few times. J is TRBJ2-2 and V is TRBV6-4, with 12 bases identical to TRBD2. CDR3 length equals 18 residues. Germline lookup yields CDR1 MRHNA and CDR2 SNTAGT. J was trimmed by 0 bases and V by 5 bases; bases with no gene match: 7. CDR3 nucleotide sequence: TGTGCCAGCAGTACTCTAGCGGGGGGGCCCGCGAACACCGGGGAGCTGTTTTTT. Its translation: CASSTLAGGPANTGELFF.

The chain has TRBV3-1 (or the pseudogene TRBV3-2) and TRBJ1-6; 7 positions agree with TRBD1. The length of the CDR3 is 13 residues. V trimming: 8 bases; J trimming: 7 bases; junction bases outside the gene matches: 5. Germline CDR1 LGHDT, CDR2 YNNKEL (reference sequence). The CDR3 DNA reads TGTGCCAGCGGGGGACAGTCAAATTCACCCCTCCACTTT. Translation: CASGGQSNSPLHF.

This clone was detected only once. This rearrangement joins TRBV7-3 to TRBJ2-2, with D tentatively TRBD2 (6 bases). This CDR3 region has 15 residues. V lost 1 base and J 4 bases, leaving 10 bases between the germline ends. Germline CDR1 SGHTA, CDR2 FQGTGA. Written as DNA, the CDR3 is TGTGCCAGCAGCTTAATTGGGACTGGCACCGGGGAGCTGTTTTTT. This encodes CASSLIGTGTGELFF.

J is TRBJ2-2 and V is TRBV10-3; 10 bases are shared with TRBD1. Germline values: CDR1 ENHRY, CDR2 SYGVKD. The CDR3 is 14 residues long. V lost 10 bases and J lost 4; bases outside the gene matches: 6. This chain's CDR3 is CATLDRGSTGELFF. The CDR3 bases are TGTGCCACCTTGGACAGGGGGAGCACCGGGGAGCTGTTTTTT.

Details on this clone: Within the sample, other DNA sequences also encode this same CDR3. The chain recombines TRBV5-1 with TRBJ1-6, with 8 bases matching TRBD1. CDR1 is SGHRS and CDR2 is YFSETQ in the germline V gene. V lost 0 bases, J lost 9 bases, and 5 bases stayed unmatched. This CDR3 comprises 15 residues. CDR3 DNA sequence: TGCGCCAGCAGCTTGGGAGGACAGGGAGGTTCACCCCTCCACTTT. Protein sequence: CASSLGGQGGSPLHF.

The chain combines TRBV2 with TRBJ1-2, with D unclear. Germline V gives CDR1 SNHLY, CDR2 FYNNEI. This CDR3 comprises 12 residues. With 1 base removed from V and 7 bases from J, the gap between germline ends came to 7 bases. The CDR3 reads CASSEDISGYTF. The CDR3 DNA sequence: TGTGCCAGCAGTGAAGACATAAGTGGCTACACCTTC. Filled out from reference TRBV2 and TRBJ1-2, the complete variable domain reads EPEVTQTPSHQVTQMGQEVILRCVPISNHLYFYWYRQILGQKVEFLVSFYNNEISEKSEIFDDQFSVERPDGSNFTLKIRSTKLEDSAMYFCASSEDISGYTFGSGTRLTVV.

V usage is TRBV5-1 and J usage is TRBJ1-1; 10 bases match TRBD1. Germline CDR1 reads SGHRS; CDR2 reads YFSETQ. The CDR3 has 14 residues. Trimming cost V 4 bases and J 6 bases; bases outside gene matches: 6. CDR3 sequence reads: CASSGGTGESEAFF. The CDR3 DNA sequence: TGCGCCAGCAGCGGCGGGACAGGGGAATCTGAAGCTTTCTTT.

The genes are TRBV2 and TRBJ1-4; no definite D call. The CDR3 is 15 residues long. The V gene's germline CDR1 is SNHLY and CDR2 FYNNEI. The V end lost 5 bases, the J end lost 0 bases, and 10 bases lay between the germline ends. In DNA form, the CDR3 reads TGTGCCAGCAGTCCCCAGTTTCCAACTAATGAAAAACTGTTTTTT. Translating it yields CASSPQFPTNEKLFF.

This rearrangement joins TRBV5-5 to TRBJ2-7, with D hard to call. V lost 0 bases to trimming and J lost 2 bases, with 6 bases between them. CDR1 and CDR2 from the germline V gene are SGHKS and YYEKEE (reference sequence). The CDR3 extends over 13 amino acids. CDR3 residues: CASSLGAAYEQYF. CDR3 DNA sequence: TGTGCCAGCAGCTTGGGGGCAGCCTACGAGCAGTACTTC. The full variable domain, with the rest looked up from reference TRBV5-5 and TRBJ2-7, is DAGVTQSPTHLIKTRGQQVTLRCSPISGHKSVSWYQQVLGQGPQFIFQYYEKEERGRGNFPDRFSARQFPNYSSELNVNALLLGDSALYLCASSLGAAYEQYFGPGTRLTVT.

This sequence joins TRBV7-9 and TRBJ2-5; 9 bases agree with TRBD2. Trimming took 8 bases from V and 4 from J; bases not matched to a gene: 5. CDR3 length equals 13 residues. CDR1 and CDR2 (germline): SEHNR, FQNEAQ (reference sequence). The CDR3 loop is CASVRGGRETQYF. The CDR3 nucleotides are TGTGCCAGCGTGCGGGGGGGCCGAGAGACCCAGTACTTC.

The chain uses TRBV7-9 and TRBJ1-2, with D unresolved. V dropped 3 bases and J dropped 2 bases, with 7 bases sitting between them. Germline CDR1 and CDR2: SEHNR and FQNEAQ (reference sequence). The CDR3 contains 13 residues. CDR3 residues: CASSFRENYGYTF. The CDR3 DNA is TGTGCCAGCAGCTTTCGGGAAAACTATGGCTACACCTTC.

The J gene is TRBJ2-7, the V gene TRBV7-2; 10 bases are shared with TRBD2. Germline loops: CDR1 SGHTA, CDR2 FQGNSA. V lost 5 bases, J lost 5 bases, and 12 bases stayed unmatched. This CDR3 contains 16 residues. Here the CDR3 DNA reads TGTGCCAGCAGCCCATGGGCTAGCGGGGGAGGGAACGAGCAGTACTTC. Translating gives CASSPWASGGGNEQYF.

DNA for the CDR3: TGTGCCACCAGTGATTTGCTGGGAGAATATGGCTACACCTTC. This codes for CATSDLLGEYGYTF. This chain connects TRBV24-1 to TRBJ1-2; no reliable D call. The CDR3 has 14 amino acids. The V end was cut by 0 bases, the J end by 5 bases, with 9 bases between. CDR1 is KGHDR and CDR2 is SFDVKD in the germline V gene.

DNA of the CDR3: TGTGCCAGCAGCTTACAGGGGGCGAGTGAAAAACTGTTTTTT. It codes for CASSLQGASEKLFF. This rearrangement joins TRBV5-4 to TRBJ1-4; 9 bases are shared with TRBD1. Germline trimming cut 2 bases from V and 7 bases from J; bases unmatched to any gene: 3. Germline-derived CDR1 and CDR2 are SGHNT and YYREEE (reference sequence). The CDR3 spans 14 residues.